This is a list of T cell receptor beta chains from one sample in a study of cytomegalovirus exposure and HLA in healthy donors. Sequencing was performed with immunoSEQ multiplex PCR; in TCRdb, only in-frame clones are kept and a portion is missing. In all, the sample yields about 72,000 clones. Input material: PBMCs. The receptor set was obtained from a man between 40 and 49 years old in good health and CMV-seronegative. CDR3s include the opening cysteine and the closing phenylalanine or tryptophan. The order of the fields is V gene, J gene, CDR3 protein.

TRBV27	TRBJ1-2	CASSLSARVGGYTF
TRBV21-1	TRBJ2-7	CASSKYCLAGGVFTYEQYF
TRBV18	TRBJ2-5	CASQAVPGATQYF
TRBV5-6	TRBJ2-1	CASSLLNRNEQFF
TRBV7-3	TRBJ2-3	CASSLDREDTQYF
TRBV27	TRBJ1-1	CASSYRGDTEAFF
TRBV7-9	TRBJ1-1	CASSPQGSEAFF
TRBV7-3	TRBJ2-2	CASSSGRQGDTGELFF
TRBV10-1	TRBJ1-6	CASSVARGSPLHF
TRBV7-2	TRBJ2-3	CASERGGAVYTQYF
TRBV28	TRBJ2-2	CASSKNTGELFF
TRBV4-2	TRBJ1-4	CASSQESRTNEKLFF
TRBV5-1	TRBJ2-7	CASSLGRNPGEQYF
TRBV9	TRBJ2-1	CASSVDGTSRNEQFF
TRBV11-2	TRBJ2-1	CASSSGQYNEQFF
TRBV6-5	TRBJ2-1	CASRRGGSGNEQFF
TRBV28	TRBJ1-2	CASSSLQGYYGYTF
TRBV6-1	TRBJ1-2	CATLGESGYGYTF
TRBV28	TRBJ1-1	CATSQGSTEAFF
TRBV4-1	TRBJ1-6	CASSQDVTSSYNSPLHF
TRBV9	TRBJ2-5	CASSVGFGQGETQYF
TRBV4-1	TRBJ2-4	CASSQDLAAPGVQYF
TRBV19	TRBJ1-2	CASSTTGVSYGYTF
TRBV30	TRBJ1-3	CAWPTQTASGNTIYF
TRBV25-1	TRBJ2-7	CASSERGPGEQYF
TRBV10-3	TRBJ1-6	CAISESKGRGSYNSPLHF
TRBV4-2	TRBJ2-1	CASSQDQAGLNEQFF
TRBV19	TRBJ2-3	CASSIGRRQRSGTQYF
TRBV4-2	TRBJ2-7	CASSQAGGSSYEQYF
TRBV5-4	TRBJ2-5	CASSPREEETQYF
TRBV5-1	TRBJ2-5	CASRSLPQLAGVGETQYF
TRBV18	NA	CASSPGSSYEQYF
TRBV7-8	TRBJ2-7	CASSRWDRGEGEQYF
TRBV4-2	TRBJ2-4	CASSQVGGAAKNIQYF
TRBV5-1	TRBJ1-4	CASSLGPLLDRANEKLFF
TRBV15	TRBJ1-5	CATSRDRTGLSNQPQHF
TRBV6-1	TRBJ1-2	CASSGGYRDYGYTF
TRBV9	TRBJ2-2	CASSDPQNTGELFF
TRBV28	TRBJ2-1	CASTPGRRLVMNEQFF
TRBV2	TRBJ1-1	CASSGRGTEAFF
TRBV9	TRBJ2-2	CASSVVTGRAGELFF
TRBV5-6	TRBJ2-6	CASSSGTGGGGANVLTF
TRBV4-2	TRBJ1-4	CASSPRDRGGRYEKLFF